One T cell receptor (beta chain) is described in this entry. This clonotype was seen more than once but under ten times. Its target antigen remains unknown. No base quality information exists; no much larger clone differs at one position. This specimen comes from a study of T cell repertoires in cytomegalovirus infection (dated by TCRdb to between 2019 and 2020). Background for the entire study: Peptide stimulations targeted recently identified HLA-C-restricted CMV epitopes, whose presentation resists viral immunomodulation, together with well-studied HLA-B-restricted epitopes. Donor HLA type was relevant to the analysis, as public TCR beta signatures indicated carriage of CMV infection together with the matching HLA type.

V drops 0 bases and J drops 1 base, leaving 10 bases in between. In the germline V gene, CDR1 corresponds to SGHRS and CDR2 to YFSETQ. The CDR3, from cysteine to phenylalanine, totals 15 residues. Only the CDR3 DNA stays, 45 bases, in frame from base 1. The data were produced on an Illumina HiSeq 1500. TCRdb handled the public reads itself, with Q25 trimming in fastp and clone calling in MiXCR, and kept productive beta chains. Each CDR3 protein appears once, grouped with its most common genes and DNA. The sample data list under 450,000 distinct CDR3 sequences, and about 35% of these were observed just once. Together, the top ten hold 13% of the sample. The treatment or condition label on this specimen signifies: in vitro stimulation with specific CMV peptide epitopes to enrich CMV-specific T cells. The full study reports these points: The ex vivo response was dominated by HLA-C-restricted CMV-specific TCR beta clonotypes, which also provided the single most frequent clonotype in two of eight donors. In both this cohort and an independent cohort of several hundred donors, the cumulative frequency of public TCR beta family members distinguished carriers of CMV infection plus the relevant HLA type.

The source is a human donor in good health (CMV status not recorded). Some clones in this sample may be carry-over from other donors' samples. Sequenced here: cultured PBMCs, sampled from culture after CMV antigen stimulation. This sequence uses TRBV5-1 and TRBJ2-5; the best D guess is TRBD1, with 5 bases matching. The CDR3 has the sequence CASSLVAGIQETQYF. The nucleotides read TGCGCCAGCAGCTTGGTTGCAGGGATCCAAGAGACCCAGTACTTC. The CDR3, completed at both ends by the reference TRBV5-1 and TRBJ2-5 genes, gives the full variable domain KAGVTQTPRYLIKTRGQQVTLSCSPISGHRSVSWYQQTPGQGLQFLFEYFSETQRNKGNFPGRFSGRQFSNSRSEMNVSTLELGDSALYLCASSLVAGIQETQYFGPGTRLLVL.